The sample holds a few counts of the clone carrying this T cell receptor beta chain. The sample belongs to a study of T cells after yellow fever vaccination. The CDR3 runs to 12 residues. Germline V CDR1 and CDR2: SGHRS, YFSETQ. J was trimmed by 5 bases and V by 5 bases; bases with no gene match: 4. By 5'RACE template switching, TCR cDNA was produced, with a universal primer site and UMIs added in the process. TCRdb independently ran MiXCR on the 5' RACE reads; one entry per CDR3 protein. This sample has approximately 550,000 distinct CDR3 sequences; 15% to 20% occur once, and the top ten carry approximately 14%.

This TCR derives from a man between 25 and 39 years old who received the YFV17D yellow fever vaccine. The chain links TRBV5-1 to TRBJ2-7; 7 nucleotides agree with TRBD1. Sequencing used PBMCs, obtained 15 days after the yellow fever booster vaccination. The CDR3 nucleotides are TGCGCCAGCAGTAGGCAGGGGGACGAGCAGTACTTC. Translating it yields CASSRQGDEQYF.